This TCR beta chain was identified in a study of cytomegalovirus exposure and HLA in healthy donors. Overall study results and limits: In a later analysis, donors in an Asian-associated ancestry cluster reportedly had fewer N-insertions in productive TCRs than the cohort mean.

V trimming: 4 bases; J trimming: 5 bases; junction bases outside the gene matches: 9. There are 16 residues in the CDR3. Germline assignment: CDR1 MNHEY and CDR2 SVGAGI. 60 Vbeta and 13 Jbeta primers were used in PCR. Assay used: immunoSEQ multiplex PCR; TCRdb lists only in-frame clones, some missing. The repertoire holds about 150,000 clones, approximately 80% seen once, with 1% to 1.5% in the top ten. With respect to this clone: As yet, its antigen is unknown.

The sequence was collected from a boy aged 2 to 10 in good health and CMV-seronegative. The V call is TRBV6-5, the J call TRBJ1-2, with 11 bases matching TRBD1. The sample consisted of PBMCs. The CDR3 region is CASSSGQGGWWYGYTF. The CDR3 nucleotides are TGTGCCAGCAGTTCGGGACAGGGGGGTTGGTGGTATGGCTACACCTTC.